This section outlines one TCR beta chain sequence together with its context. There is no known antigen for this receptor. There are no base qualities to consult, and no much larger clone falls within one base. Another Seattle source contributed samples from volunteer blood donors who had recovered from COVID-19. The collaborating institutions used their own protocols to collect whole blood in K2EDTA tubes. For TCRbeta analysis, collaborators shipped samples as frozen whole blood, isolated PBMCs, or DNA extracted from either of those sample types. TCRbeta CDR3 regions were amplified from genomic DNA by means of the immunoSEQ Assay, a bias-controlled multiplex PCR. The authors' analysis ran thus. The number of nucleated cells in each sample was estimated by amplification of reference gene primers within the assay. Sequence reads were collapsed and filtered to measure the absolute abundance of every unique TCRbeta CDR3 rearrangement. For each sample, productive Simpson clonality was calculated by taking the square root of Simpson's diversity index across productive rearrangements. TCRdb obtained this table from immuneACCESS and retained in-frame rearrangements with V and J assigned. These tables miss some clones; where compared with another copy, unresolved V genes account for less than half of the shortfall, and the remainder is unexplained. That table gives V, J and clone size, and the DNA gave D and trimming. In all, the sample holds 250,000 to 300,000 clones, and roughly 87% of those were seen once. Jointly, the top ten make up 2% to 2.5% of the sample.

Its CDR3 holds 15 amino acids, cysteine through phenylalanine. The only DNA kept is the CDR3, 45 bases in frame from the first base. V is clipped by 6 bases and J by 2 bases, and the sequence between their germline boundaries is 14 bases long. CDR1 and CDR2 are read off the germline V gene as MNHEY and SVGAGI. This record belongs to a study of blood T cell repertoires in COVID-19 (TCRdb year 2020). Regarding the research as a whole: Samples from collaborators originated in the United States, Italy and Spain and spanned both the acute and convalescent phases of COVID-19. The samples were drawn from two sources: the first 160 participants of the ongoing ImmuneRACE study, and some 1,300 subjects contributed by 6 global collaborators. Subjects who had been exposed to COVID-19, were actively infected with it, or had recovered from it provided the deeply sampled blood TCRbeta repertoires that made up the dataset. The sample metadata nearly always contained a de-identified subject ID, COVID-19 status, age in years and sex. The repertoires were released in a freely available public database intended as a resource for research on the immune response to SARS-CoV-2. The prospective study material was composed of cDNA or gDNA derived from T cells, B-cell-depleted T cells, or PBMCs. Where available, HLA class I and class II types were taken from metadata supplied by the sample provider and were not determined by assay-based typing.

Points the paper makes about the study in general: Clinical and demographic metadata were provided uncurated, with the amount varying by source and participant.

The sequenced sample consisted of peripheral blood. The sequence links TRBV6-5 to TRBJ2-4; the D gene cannot be resolved reliably. This receptor was taken from a woman aged 45-65 years who had recovered from COVID-19. CDR3 reads: CASSPRYRSKNIQYF. The bases read TGTGCCAGCAGCCCGCGTTACAGATCCAAAAACATTCAGTACTTC.